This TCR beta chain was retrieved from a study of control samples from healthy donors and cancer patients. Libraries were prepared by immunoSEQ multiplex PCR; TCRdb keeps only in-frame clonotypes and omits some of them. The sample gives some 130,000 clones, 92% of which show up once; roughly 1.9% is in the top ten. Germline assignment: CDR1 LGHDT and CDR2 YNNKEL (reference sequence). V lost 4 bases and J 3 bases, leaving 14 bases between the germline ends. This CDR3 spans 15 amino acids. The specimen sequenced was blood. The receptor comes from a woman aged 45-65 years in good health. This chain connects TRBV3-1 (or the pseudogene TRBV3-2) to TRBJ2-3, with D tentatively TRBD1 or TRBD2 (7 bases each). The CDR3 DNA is TGTGCCAGCAGCCCCAGGGGGGGACTTACAGATACGCAGTATTTT. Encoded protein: CASSPRGGLTDTQYF.